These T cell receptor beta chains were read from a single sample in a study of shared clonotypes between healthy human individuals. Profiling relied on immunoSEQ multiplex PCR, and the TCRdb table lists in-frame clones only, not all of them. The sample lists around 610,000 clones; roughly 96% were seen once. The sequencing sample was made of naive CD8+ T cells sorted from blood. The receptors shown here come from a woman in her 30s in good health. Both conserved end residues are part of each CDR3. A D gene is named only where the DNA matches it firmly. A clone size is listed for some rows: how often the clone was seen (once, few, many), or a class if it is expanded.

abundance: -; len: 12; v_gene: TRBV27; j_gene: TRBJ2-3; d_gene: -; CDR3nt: TGTGCCAGCAGTTTATCGGGAAATACGCAGTATTTT; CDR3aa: CASSLSGNTQYF
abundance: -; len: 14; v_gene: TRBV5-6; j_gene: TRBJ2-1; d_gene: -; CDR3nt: TGTGCCAGCAGCTTGCGGGTGAAATACAATGAGCAGTTCTTC; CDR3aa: CASSLRVKYNEQFF
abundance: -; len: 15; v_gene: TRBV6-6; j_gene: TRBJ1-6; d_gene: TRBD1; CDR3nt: TGTGCCAGCAGTTACTATACAGGGGGCCGTTCACCCCTCCACTTT; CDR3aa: CASSYYTGGRSPLHF
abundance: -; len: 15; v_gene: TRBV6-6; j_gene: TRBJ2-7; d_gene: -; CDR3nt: TGTGCCAGCAGTTACGAGAACTCTCTTATTTACGAGCAGTACTTC; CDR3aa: CASSYENSLIYEQYF
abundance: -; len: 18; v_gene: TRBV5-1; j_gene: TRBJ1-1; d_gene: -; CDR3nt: TGCGCCAGCAGCCCCGAACAATCTATCAGGGTGGGAAACACTGAAGCTTTCTTT; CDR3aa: CASSPEQSIRVGNTEAFF
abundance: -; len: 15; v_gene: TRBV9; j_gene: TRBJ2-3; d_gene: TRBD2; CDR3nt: TGTGCCAGCAGCGTAGTACAAGCGGGAGCAGATACGCAGTATTTT; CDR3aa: CASSVVQAGADTQYF
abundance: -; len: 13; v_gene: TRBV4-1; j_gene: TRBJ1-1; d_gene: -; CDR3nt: TGCGCCAGCAGCTATCGGGGGGATACTGAAGCTTTCTTT; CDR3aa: CASSYRGDTEAFF
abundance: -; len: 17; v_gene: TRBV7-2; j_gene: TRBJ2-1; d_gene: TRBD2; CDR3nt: TGTGCCAGCAGCTTAAGGGGCGGGAGGGGTTCCTACAATGAGCAGTTCTTC; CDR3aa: CASSLRGGRGSYNEQFF
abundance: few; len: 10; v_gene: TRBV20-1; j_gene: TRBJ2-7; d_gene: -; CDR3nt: TGCAGTGCTAGAGCCTACGAGCAGTACTTC; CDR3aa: CSARAYEQYF
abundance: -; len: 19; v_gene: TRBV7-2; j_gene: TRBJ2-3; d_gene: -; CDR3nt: TGTGCCAGCAGCCTCGCCCCTAAAGCGACAGCCCTGATAGGAGATACGCAGTATTTT; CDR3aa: CASSLAPKATALIGDTQYF
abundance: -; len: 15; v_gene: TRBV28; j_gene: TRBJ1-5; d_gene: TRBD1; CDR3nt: TGTGCCAGCAGTTTGCCAAGGACAGGGGAGTTGCCCCAGCATTTT; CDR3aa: CASSLPRTGELPQHF
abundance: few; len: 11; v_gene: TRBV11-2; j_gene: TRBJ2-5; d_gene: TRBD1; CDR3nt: TGTGCCAGCAGCTTACAGGGGGCCCAGTACTTC; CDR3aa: CASSLQGAQYF
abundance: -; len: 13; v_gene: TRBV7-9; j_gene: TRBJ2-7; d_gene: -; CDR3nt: TGTGCCAGCAGCCCCGGGCGCAGCTACGAGCAGTACTTC; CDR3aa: CASSPGRSYEQYF
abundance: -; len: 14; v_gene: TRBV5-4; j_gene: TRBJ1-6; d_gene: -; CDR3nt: TGTGCCAGCAGCTCTGACAGGAGGCGCTCACCCCTCCACTTT; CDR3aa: CASSSDRRRSPLHF
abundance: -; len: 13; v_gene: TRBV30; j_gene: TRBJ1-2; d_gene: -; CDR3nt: TGTGCCTGGAGTCTTGCTTCAAGTAATGGCTACACCTTC; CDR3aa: CAWSLASSNGYTF